The clone carrying this T cell receptor beta chain showed up many times. The antigen remains unidentified. Cells sorted as Tregs were CD4+, CD25+ and CD127-/low. CDR3 size: 11 residues. Germline CDR1 GTSNPN, CDR2 SVGIG (reference sequence). V was clipped by 6 bases and J by 4 bases, with 9 bases between them. Constant-region reverse primers amplified full-length variable regions, followed by semi-nested Nested Universal Primer A PCR. MiXCR, applied by TCRdb to the 5' RACE reads, yields one record per CDR3 protein. The sample carries some 11,000 distinct CDR3 sequences, around 28% recorded once. Study results and limitations: The TCR gene usage of tumor memory CD4+ T cells clustered together with blood and lymph node memory CD4+ cells and with lymph node naive CD4+ cells.

The sequence was obtained from a female donor with breast cancer. The sequenced material came from Tregs sorted from a lymph node. The chain employs TRBV30 and TRBJ1-1, with D maybe TRBD1 (5 bases). Here the CDR3 reads CACDSGTEAFF. In DNA, the CDR3 is TGTGCCTGTGACAGCGGCACTGAAGCTTTCTTT.